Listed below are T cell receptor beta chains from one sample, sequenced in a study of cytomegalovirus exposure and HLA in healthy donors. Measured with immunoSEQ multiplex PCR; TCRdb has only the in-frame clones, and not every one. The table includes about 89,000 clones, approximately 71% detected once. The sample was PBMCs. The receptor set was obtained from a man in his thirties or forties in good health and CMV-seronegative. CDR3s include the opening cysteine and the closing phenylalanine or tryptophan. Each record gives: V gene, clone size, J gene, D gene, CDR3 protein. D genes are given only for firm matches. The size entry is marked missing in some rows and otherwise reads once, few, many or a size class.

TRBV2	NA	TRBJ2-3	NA	CASSESWQGAGTDTQYF
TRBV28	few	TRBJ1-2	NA	CASSQGNNYGYTF
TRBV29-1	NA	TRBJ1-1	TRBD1	CSVEEQGDTEAFF
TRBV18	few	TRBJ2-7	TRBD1	CASSTGTGSYEQYF
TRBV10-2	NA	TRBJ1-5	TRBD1	CASTGQENVQPQHF
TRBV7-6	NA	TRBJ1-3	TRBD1	CASSLVAGTGASGNTIYF
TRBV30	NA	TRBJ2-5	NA	CAWSVIRQAQYF
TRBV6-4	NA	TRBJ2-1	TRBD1	CASSDSTGGNEQFF
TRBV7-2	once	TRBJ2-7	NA	CASSFRDSSFYEQYF
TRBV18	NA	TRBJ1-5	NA	CASSPGPMNQPQHF
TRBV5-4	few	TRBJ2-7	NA	CASRPGGLGDYEQYF
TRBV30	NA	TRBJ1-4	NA	CAWSPVATNEKLFF
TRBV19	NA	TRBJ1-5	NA	CASRRQEGVSNQPQHF
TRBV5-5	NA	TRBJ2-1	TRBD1	CASSPNDRQGFLYEQFF